Given below is one TCR beta chain in context. The count of this clone is one. No cognate antigen has been identified for it. No much larger clone exists at a distance of one base, and base qualities are not known. This entry comes from a study of cytomegalovirus exposure and HLA in healthy donors listed by TCRdb under 2017. For the wider study: An earlier analysis of approximately 640 of the donors reported 276 Gb of sequence data and more than 90 million unique TCR beta sequences from roughly 180 million T cells. Roughly 300 gigabases of sequencing data and approximately 92 million unique TCR sequences made up an early release that covered 640 HLA-typed donors. Among the roughly 380 genotyped donors, about 83% belonged to the genetic ancestry cluster associated with self-reported Caucasian donors. The aim of the study was to test whether cataloging public T cell receptors could identify signatures of past pathogen exposure. The T cell repertoires of under 750 subjects were profiled by immunosequencing and related to cytomegalovirus serostatus. Besides the first cohort of more than 650 subjects, a separate validation cohort made up of some 110 different subjects was used. The study combined high-throughput TCR immunosequencing, statistical association of individual TCRs with disease status, and machine learning to predict cytomegalovirus infection status. In a later analysis, previously published TCR beta repertoires from more than 500 donors were re-analyzed and high-resolution HLA genotyping was added so that TCR occurrence patterns could be studied. In the later analysis, no new phenotypic data were used to find candidate immune exposures; instead, reliance was placed on TCR beta sequences and their occurrence across donors. An earlier analysis of 500 to 650 of the donors applied high-throughput TCR beta sequencing to assess whether each TCR beta V gene segment acted as functional or pseudogenic. Alongside the repertoire data, information on donor age, sex, ethnicity and CMV serostatus was compiled. In a later genetic analysis, genome-wide SNP genotypes for about 55% of the roughly 670 donors were used, and that subset was treated as a discovery cohort. Every repertoire in the discovery cohort had been generated on one and the same sequencing platform. Class I and class II HLA loci were covered by the typing at four-digit resolution. The number of typed donors differed by locus: roughly 620-630 for A, B, C, DRB1 and DQB1; some 500 for DQA1; 606 for DPA1; and 450 to 480 for DPB1. Several DR-DQ haplotypes were handled as single units for association and clustering because linkage in the cohort was strong. Among some 410 genotyped donors of the cohort, an average of 235,054 unique TCR beta nucleotide sequences were sequenced per donor, roughly 20% of them non-productive. What the work shows at the level of the full study, not this receptor alone: Because counts were too low, 15 to 20 rarely observed V segments, including chromosome 9 orphons, were excluded from the earlier analysis of several hundred of the donors. In a later analysis, HLA-associated TCR beta chains showed more clonal expansion and lower generation probabilities than non-associated chains that were equally common. Compared with the approximately 670-donor mean, donors in an Asian-associated ancestry cluster had fewer N-insertions in productive TCRs, according to a later genetic analysis. HLA typing was unavailable for some donors at each locus, so association tests used only the typed subset. A further reported finding was that TCR beta sequences accurately predicted the HLA-A and HLA-B alleles for most subjects in the first cohort. The 87-base-pair reads could not distinguish some IMGT-functional V segments, including TRBV6-2 and TRBV6-3, so those segments were excluded. Most CMV-associated TCR beta chains appeared to be HLA-restricted in a later analysis, and the HLA associations seemed to be driven largely by CMV exposure. The study listed 170 or so TCR beta chains as associated with cytomegalovirus. A later analysis associated 15,000 or so TCR beta sequences with specific HLA alleles at a false discovery rate of 0.05. V-gene and J-gene trimming of TCR beta chains was associated with a missense DCLRE1C variant in a later genetic analysis, and the association was replicated in an independent cohort. In an earlier analysis of roughly 500 of the donors, most TCR beta V segments appeared in productive rearrangements about 90% or about 30% of the time, broadly matching IMGT annotations. Immune exposure information for the cohort was limited to CMV serostatus. Assigning TCR associations to individual alleles was difficult when HLA alleles, especially DR and DQ, strongly co-occurred. Most TCR sequences were observed very rarely across donors, whereas some public TCRs were present in many individuals. In a later analysis, several top co-occurrence clusters were reported to appear linked to parvovirus B19, influenza, CMV and Epstein-Barr virus. The cohort was sequenced for TCR beta chains only, and without alpha or paired-chain data the features that could be detected were limited. The presence/absence analyses assumed that sequencing depth was roughly uniform across donors, and that assumption may not be true. It was suggested by the authors that the approach could potentially be generalized to other disease states and immunological phenotypes. A cluster of highly shared sequence variants was judged likely to represent a technical artifact of the sequencing pipeline. Linkage disequilibrium might explain the correlated functional status among segregating V segments, but an unknown experimental factor could not be ruled out. The classifier was reported to diagnose cytomegalovirus status with high specificity and sensitivity in both the original and validation cohorts. Three of the identified cytomegalovirus-associated TCR beta chains were confirmed in vitro to be specific for cytomegalovirus antigens. In a later analysis, the rate of TCR association differed among HLA loci, with DRB1 alleles having the most associated TCRs and HLA-C alleles having the fewest.

In total, 500 to 700 healthy bone marrow donors made up the cohort. At the time of sampling, every cohort member was nominally healthy, though immune exposures that went unrecorded were likely present. The donor tested CMV seropositive and was one of the 289 seropositive cohort members. Every donor gave a peripheral blood sample, and the peripheral blood mononuclear cells from that sample were used for TCR beta sequencing. The Qiagen DNeasy Blood Extraction Kit was used to extract genomic DNA from the blood cell samples. Preparation of the library involved the immunoSEQ multiplex PCR assay. A mixture of 60 forward primers for TCR Vbeta segments and 13 reverse primers for TCR Jbeta segments was used in the multiplex PCR. A multiplex PCR assay on genomic DNA amplified the CDR3 region of rearranged TCR beta genes. The Illumina HiSeq System was used to sequence the amplified TCR beta libraries as 87-base-pair reads. On the study's bioinformatics: In a later analysis, tens of millions of unique TCR beta chains were counted across the 666 repertoires, and around 10 million of these chains were shared by at least two donors. A nearest-neighbor algorithm error-corrected the raw reads and collapsed the reads into unique sequences, merging closely related sequences to remove PCR and sequencing errors. Alignment of CDR3 sequences to IMGT reference sequences was used to assign V, D and J gene segments. For a sequence to be retained, a match of at least six nucleotides to both a V gene segment and a J gene segment was required. Rearrangements were called productive when the CDR3 lacked stop codons and stayed in frame with V and J; all others were non-productive. Following IMGT convention, CDR3 was defined as the stretch from the second conserved V-encoded cysteine up to the conserved J-encoded phenylalanine. In an earlier analysis of 587 of the donors, sequences lacking an unambiguous match to a single V gene segment were excluded. An earlier analysis of a few hundred of the donors classified V segments as functional when productive rearrangements were above 56.7% and as segregating when the standard deviation between donors was above 5%. To diagnose cytomegalovirus status from the catalog of TCR beta chain sequences, a statistical classification framework was built. In a later analysis, TCR nucleotide sequences were compared against IMGT/GENE-DB human TR gene sequences so that V and J genes could be assigned. A later analysis assigned CDR3 sequences and most-parsimonious VDJ recombination scenarios with the TCRdist pipeline. In a later analysis, every TCR beta chain was defined by the combination of its CDR3 amino acid sequence and its V-gene family, and reads without a unique V-gene family were dropped. To address suspected cross-contamination and a sequencing artifact, a later analysis removed roughly 580 highly shared, low-generation-probability nucleotide sequences. In a later analysis, a clonal expansion index for each public chain was calculated from normalized within-repertoire ranks of inferred template counts. In a later analysis, generation probabilities were computed using a VDJ recombination model fitted to out-of-frame rearrangements, and the results were checked against IGoR. In a later analysis, hypergeometric tests were used to score TCR-TCR, TCR-HLA and TCR-CMV co-occurrence, with a repertoire-size bias correction applied to TCR pairs. A later analysis estimated false discovery rates by permuting HLA or CMV assignments 20 times. In a later analysis, co-occurring TCRs were grouped with DBSCAN, and TCRdist sequence similarity was added when clustering was performed within HLA-allele-positive subsets. Repertoires with fewer than 30,000 or more than 120,000 public chains were left out of co-occurrence clustering, as were about 5 repertoires with anomalous nucleotide sharing. This is the immuneACCESS table as TCRdb keeps it, with only in-frame sequences that have V and J called. A part of the clones is gone; compared with another copy, unresolved V genes explain less than half, and the rest is unexplained. V, J and clone size are taken as reported in that table, and D and trimming were inferred from the DNA itself. This sample lists under 200,000 clones; over 70% were detected once. Approximately 3.1% of the sample lies in the top ten.

At the junction V is shortened by 6 bases and J by 5 bases; bases outside the gene matches: 2. The CDR3 contains 13 residues, cysteine and phenylalanine counted. Left in the record is the CDR3 DNA by itself, 39 bases read in frame from the first base. In the germline V gene, CDR1 corresponds to MNHEY and CDR2 to SVGAGI. Sequences were obtained from PBMCs. The sequence is built from TRBV6-5 and TRBJ1-1; 11 of the junction bases match TRBD1. The TCR was taken from a woman aged 45-65 years in good health and CMV-seropositive. In nucleotides, the sequence is TGTGCCAGCAGGGGACAGGGGGGAACTGAAGCTTTCTTT. This sequence encodes CASRGQGGTEAFF.